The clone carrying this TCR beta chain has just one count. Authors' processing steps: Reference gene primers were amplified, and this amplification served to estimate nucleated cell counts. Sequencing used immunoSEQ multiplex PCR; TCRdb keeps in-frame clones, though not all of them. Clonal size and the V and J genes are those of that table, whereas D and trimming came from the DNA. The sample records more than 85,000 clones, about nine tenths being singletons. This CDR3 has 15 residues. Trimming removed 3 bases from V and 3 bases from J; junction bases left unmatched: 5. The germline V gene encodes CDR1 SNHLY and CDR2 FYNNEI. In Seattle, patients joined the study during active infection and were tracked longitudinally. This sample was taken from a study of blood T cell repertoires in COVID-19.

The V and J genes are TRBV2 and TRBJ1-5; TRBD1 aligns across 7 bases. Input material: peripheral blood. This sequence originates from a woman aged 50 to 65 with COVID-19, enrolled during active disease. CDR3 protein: CASSDRDSYNQPQHF. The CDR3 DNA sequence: TGTGCCAGCAGTGACCGGGACAGCTACAATCAGCCCCAGCATTTT. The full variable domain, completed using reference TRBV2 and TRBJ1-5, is EPEVTQTPSHQVTQMGQEVILRCVPISNHLYFYWYRQILGQKVEFLVSFYNNEISEKSEIFDDQFSVERPDGSNFTLKIRSTKLEDSAMYFCASSDRDSYNQPQHFGDGTRLSIL.